This entry is about one T cell receptor beta chain. The data belong to a study of cytomegalovirus exposure and HLA in healthy donors. The V and J ends lost 5 bases and 5 bases respectively, with 18 bases between them. Germline CDR1 SGHTA, CDR2 FQGNSA. This CDR3 has 16 residues. PCR used 60 Vbeta primers and 13 Jbeta primers. Profiling relied on immunoSEQ multiplex PCR, and the TCRdb table lists in-frame clones only, not all of them. Its table records about 120,000 clones. The specimen was PBMCs. The sequence derives from a man aged 18 to 29 in good health and CMV-seronegative. The V and J genes are TRBV7-2 and TRBJ1-4; D might be TRBD1 (6 bases). The CDR3 nucleotides are TGTGCCAGCAGCCAGCGGACAGTCACCTCGAATGAAAAACTGTTTTTT. Translating gives CASSQRTVTSNEKLFF.